This T cell receptor beta chain is drawn from a study of response to subunit inactivated influenza vaccine. Germline V gives CDR1 SGHAT, CDR2 FQNNGV. Trimming shortened V by 5 bases and J by 6 bases, and 18 bases separated the two germline ends. The CDR3 loop spans 15 amino acids. Overall study results and limits: The study's authors posited that every seasonal influenza vaccination enlists few new T cells.

As regards this clonotype: The antigen remains undetermined.

TCRdb recomputed calls from the RT-PCR reads with MiXCR, one row per CDR3 protein. The sample includes 550,000 to 800,000 distinct CDR3 sequences, about 15% of them seen just once. Specimen: PBMCs from blood, collected around 14 days before vaccination. This rearrangement joins TRBV11-2 to TRBJ2-3, with D perhaps TRBD1 (7 bases). The TCR originated in a man aged 50 to 59 who received an inactivated influenza vaccine. The CDR3 coding sequence is TGTGCCAGCAGCCGAGACAGGGTAGGAGGGGATACGCAGTATTTT. Translation gives CASSRDRVGGDTQYF.